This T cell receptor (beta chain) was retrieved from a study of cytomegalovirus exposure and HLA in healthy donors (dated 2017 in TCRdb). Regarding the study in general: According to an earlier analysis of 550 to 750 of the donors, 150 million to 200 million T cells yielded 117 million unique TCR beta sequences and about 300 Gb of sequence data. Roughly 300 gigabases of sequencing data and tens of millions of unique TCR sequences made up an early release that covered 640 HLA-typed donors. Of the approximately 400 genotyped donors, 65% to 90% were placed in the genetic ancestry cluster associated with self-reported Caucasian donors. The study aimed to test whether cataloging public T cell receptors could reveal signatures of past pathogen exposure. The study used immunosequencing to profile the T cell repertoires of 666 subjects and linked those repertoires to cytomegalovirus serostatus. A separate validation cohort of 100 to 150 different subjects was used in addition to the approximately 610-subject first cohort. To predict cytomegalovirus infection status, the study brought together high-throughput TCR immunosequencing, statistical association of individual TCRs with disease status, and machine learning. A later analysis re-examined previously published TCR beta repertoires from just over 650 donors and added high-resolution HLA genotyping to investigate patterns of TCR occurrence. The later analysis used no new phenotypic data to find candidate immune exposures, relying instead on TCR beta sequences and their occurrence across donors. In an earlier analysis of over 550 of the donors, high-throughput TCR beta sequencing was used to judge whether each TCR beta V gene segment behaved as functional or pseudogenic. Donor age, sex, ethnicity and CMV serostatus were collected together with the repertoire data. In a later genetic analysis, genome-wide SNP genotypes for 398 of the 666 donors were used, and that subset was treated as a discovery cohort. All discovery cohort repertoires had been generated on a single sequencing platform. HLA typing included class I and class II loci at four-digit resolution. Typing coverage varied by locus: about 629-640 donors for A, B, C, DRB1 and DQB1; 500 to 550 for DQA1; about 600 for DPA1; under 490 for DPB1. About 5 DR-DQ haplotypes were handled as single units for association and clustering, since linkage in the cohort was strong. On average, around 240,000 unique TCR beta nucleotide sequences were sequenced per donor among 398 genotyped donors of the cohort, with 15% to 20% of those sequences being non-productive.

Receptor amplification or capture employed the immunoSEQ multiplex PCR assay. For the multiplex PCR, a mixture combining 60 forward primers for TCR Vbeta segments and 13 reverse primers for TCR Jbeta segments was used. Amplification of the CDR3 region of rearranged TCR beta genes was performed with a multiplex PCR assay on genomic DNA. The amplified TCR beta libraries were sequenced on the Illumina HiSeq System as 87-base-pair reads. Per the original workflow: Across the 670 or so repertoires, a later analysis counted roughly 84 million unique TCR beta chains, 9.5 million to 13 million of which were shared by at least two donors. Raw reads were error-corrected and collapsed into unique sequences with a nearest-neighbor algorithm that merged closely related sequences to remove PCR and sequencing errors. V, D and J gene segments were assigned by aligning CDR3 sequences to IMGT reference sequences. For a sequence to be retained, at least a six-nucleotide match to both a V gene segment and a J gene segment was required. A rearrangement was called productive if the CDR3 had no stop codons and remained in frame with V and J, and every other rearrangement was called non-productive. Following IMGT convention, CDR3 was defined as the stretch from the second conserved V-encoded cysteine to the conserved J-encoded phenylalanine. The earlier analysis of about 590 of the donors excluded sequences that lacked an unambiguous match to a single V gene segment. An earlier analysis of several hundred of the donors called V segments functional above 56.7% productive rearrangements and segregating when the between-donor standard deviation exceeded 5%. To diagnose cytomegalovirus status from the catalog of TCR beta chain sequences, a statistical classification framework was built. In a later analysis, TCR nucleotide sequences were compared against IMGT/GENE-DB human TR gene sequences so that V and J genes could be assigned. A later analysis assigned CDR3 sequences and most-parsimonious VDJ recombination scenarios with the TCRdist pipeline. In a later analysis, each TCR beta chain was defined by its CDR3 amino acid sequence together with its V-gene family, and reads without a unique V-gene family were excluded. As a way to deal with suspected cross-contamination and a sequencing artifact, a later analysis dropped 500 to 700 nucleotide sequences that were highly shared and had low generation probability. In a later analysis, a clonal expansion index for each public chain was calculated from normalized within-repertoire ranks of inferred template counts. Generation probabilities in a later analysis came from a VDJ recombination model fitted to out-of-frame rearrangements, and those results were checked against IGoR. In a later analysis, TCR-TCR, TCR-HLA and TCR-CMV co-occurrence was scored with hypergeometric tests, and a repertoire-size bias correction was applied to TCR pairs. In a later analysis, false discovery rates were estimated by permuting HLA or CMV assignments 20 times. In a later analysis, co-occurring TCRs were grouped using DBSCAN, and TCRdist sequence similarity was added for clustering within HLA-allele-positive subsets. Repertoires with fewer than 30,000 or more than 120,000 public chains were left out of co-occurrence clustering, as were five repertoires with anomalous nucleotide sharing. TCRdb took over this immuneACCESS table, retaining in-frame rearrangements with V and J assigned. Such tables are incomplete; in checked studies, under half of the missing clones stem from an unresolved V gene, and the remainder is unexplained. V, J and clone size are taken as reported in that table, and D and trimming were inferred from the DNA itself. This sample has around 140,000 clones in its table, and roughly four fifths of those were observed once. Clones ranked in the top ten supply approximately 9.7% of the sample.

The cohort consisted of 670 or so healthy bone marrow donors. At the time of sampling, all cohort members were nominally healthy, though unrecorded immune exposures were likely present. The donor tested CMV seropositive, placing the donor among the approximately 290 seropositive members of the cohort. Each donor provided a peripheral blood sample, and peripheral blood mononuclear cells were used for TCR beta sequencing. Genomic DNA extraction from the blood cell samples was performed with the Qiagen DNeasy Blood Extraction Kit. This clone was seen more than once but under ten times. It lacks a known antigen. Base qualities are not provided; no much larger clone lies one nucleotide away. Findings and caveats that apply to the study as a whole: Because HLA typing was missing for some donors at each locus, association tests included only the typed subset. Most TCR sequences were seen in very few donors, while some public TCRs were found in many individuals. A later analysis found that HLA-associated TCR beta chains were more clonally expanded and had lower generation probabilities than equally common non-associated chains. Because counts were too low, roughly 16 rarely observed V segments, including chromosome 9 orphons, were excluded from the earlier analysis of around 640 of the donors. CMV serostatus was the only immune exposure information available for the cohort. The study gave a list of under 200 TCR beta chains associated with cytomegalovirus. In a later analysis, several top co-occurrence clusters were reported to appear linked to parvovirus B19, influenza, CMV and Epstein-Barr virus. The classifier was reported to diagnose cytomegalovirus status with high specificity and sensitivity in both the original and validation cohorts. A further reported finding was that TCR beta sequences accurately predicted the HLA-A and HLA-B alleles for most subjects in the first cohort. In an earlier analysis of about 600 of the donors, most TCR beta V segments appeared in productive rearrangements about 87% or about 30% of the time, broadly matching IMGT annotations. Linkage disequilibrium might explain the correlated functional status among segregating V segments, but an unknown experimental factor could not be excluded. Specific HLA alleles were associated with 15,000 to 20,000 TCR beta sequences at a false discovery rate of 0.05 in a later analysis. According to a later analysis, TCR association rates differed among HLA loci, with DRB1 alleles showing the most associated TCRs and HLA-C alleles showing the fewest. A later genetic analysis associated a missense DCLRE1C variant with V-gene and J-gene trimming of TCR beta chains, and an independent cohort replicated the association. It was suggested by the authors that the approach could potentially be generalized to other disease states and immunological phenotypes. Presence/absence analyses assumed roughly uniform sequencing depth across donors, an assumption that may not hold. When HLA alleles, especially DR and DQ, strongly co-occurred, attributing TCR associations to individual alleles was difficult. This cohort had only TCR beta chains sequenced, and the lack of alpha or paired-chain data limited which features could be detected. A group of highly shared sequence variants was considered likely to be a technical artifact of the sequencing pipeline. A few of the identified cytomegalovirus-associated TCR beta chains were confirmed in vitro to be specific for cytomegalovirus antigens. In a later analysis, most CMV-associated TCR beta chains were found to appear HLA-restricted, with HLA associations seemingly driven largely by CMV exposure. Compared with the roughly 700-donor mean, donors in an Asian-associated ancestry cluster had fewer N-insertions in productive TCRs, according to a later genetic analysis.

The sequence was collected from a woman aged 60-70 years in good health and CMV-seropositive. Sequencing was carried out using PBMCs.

Here is the DNA: TGTGCCAGCAGTTACTACAGGGAGGAAAAACTGTTTTTT. It specifies CASSYYREEKLFF. Rearrangement joined TRBV28 to TRBJ1-4; the D gene is possibly TRBD1, with 6 bases matching. Taken from the germline V gene, the CDR1 and CDR2 loops are MDHEN and SYDVKM. From the cysteine up to the phenylalanine, the CDR3 has a length of 13 residues. Kept here is only the CDR3 DNA, which spans 39 bases and is read in frame from base 1. V is clipped by 4 bases and J by 8 bases, and the sequence between their germline boundaries is 11 bases long.